This T cell receptor (beta chain) is from a study of blood T cell repertoires in COVID-19. For the study at large: T cells, B-cell-depleted T cells, or PBMCs supplied cDNA or gDNA.

In the study's own analysis: For nucleated cells, counts were estimated from reference gene primer amplification. Generated by immunoSEQ multiplex PCR, the TCRdb table keeps only in-frame clones and is missing some. That table furnishes V, J and clone size, whereas the DNA furnished D and trimming. The sample records a few hundred thousand clones, around 91% being singletons. Germline CDR1 and CDR2: SGDLS and YYNGEE. This CDR3 has 15 residues. V was pared by 3 bases and J by 1 base, with 3 bases of the junction left unmatched. Sequenced input: peripheral blood. This clonotype originated in a woman aged 60-70 years with COVID-19, enrolled during active disease. This chain connects TRBV9 to TRBJ2-3, with TRBD1 identical over 9 bases. The CDR3 is CASSGGQGGTDTQYF. CDR3 DNA: TGTGCCAGCAGCGGGGGACAGGGAGGCACAGATACGCAGTATTTT.